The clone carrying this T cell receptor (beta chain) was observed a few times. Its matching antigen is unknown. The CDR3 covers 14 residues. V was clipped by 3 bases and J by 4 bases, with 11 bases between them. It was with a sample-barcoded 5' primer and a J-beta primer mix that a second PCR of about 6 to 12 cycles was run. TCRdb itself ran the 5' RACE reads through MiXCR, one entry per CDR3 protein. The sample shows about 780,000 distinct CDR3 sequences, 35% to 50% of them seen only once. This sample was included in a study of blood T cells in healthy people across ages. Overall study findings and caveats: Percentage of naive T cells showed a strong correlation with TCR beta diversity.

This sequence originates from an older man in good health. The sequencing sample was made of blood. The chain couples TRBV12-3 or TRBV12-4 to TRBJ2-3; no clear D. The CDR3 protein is CASSFLRASDTQYF. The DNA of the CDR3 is TGTGCCAGCAGTTTTCTTCGAGCGTCAGATACGCAGTATTTT.